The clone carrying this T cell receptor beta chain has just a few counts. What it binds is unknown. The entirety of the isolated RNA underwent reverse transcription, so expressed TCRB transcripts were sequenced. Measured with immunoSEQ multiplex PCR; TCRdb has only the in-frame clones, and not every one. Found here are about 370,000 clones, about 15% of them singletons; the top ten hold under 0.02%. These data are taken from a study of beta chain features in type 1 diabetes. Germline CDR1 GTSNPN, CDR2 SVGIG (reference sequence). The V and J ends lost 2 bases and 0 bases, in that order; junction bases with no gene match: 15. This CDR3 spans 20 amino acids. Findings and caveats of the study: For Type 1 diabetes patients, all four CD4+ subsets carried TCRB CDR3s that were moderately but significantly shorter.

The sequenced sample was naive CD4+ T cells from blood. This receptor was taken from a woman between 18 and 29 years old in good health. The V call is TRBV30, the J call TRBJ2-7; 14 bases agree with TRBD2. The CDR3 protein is CAWSSGTSGRIVPSSYEQYF. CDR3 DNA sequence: TGTGCCTGGAGTTCAGGGACTAGCGGGAGAATAGTGCCAAGCTCCTACGAGCAGTACTTC. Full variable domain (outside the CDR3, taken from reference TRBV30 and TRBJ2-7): SQTIHQWPATLVQPVGSPLSLECTVEGTSNPNLYWYRQAAGRGLQLLFYSVGIGQISSEVPQNLSASRPQDRQFILSSKKLLLSDSGFYLCAWSSGTSGRIVPSSYEQYFGPGTRLTVT.